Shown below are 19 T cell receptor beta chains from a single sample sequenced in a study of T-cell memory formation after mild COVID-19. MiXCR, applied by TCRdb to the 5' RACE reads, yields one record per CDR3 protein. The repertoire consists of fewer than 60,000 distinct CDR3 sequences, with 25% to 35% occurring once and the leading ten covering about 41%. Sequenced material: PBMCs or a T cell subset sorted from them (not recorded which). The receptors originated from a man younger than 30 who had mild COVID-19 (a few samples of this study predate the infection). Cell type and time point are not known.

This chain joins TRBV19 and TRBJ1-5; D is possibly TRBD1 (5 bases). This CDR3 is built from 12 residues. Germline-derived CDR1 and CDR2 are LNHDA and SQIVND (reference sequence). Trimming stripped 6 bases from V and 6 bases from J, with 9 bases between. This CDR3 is CASRDGGQPQHF. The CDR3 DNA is TGTGCCAGTAGGGACGGGGGTCAGCCCCAGCATTTT.

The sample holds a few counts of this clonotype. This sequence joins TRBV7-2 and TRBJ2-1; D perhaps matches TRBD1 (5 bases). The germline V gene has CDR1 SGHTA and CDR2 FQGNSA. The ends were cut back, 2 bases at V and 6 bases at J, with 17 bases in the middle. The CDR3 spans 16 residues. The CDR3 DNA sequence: TGTGCCAGCAGCTTACCTCTAGGGGAATGGGGCAATGAGCAGTTCTTC. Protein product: CASSLPLGEWGNEQFF.

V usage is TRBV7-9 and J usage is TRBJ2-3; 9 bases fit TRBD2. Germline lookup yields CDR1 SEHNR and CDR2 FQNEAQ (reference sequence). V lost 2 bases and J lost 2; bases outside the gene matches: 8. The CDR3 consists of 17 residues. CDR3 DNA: TGTGCCAGCAGCTTATGGAGTGCTAGCGGGGACACAGATACGCAGTATTTT. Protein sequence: CASSLWSASGDTDTQYF.

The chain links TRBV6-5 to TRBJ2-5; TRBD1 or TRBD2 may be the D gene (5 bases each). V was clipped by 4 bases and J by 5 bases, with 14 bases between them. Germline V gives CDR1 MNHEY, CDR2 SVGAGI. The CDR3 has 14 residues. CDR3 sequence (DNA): TGTGCCAGCAGTTCCTGGGGACGGGGCGAGACCCAGTACTTC. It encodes CASSSWGRGETQYF.

CDR3 sequence (DNA): TGTGCCAGCAGCGTATCTTACAGGGTGGAGGGATACGAGCAGTACTTC. This encodes CASSVSYRVEGYEQYF. The chain couples TRBV9 to TRBJ2-7; possibly TRBD1 or TRBD2 for D (6 bases each). The CDR3 consists of 16 residues. Germline V gene lookup returns CDR1 SGDLS and CDR2 YYNGEE. V was trimmed by 1 base and J by 4 bases, leaving 18 bases between them.

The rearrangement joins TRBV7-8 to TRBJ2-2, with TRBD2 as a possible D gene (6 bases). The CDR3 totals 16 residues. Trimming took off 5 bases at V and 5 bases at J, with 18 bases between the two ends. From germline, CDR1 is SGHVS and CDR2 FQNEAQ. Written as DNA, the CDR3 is TGTGCCAGCAGCCCCCGGGACTTTTTGGGGACCGGGGAGCTGTTTTTT. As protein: CASSPRDFLGTGELFF.

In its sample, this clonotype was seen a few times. The CDR3: CASSQDPGSEQYV. The CDR3 DNA reads as TGCGCCAGCAGCCAAGACCCGGGCTCGGAGCAGTACGTC. V usage is TRBV4-1 and J usage is TRBJ2-7; D uncertain. Germline V lookup: CDR1 MGHRA, CDR2 YSYEKL. V lost 0 bases and J 7 bases, leaving 10 bases between the germline ends. The CDR3 extends over 13 amino acids.

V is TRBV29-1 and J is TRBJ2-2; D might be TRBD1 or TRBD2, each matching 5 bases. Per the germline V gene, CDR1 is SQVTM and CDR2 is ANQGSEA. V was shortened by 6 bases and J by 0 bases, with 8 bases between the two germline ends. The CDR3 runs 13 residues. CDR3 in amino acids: CSVLGPNTGELFF. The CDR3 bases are TGCAGCGTCTTGGGACCGAACACCGGGGAGCTGTTTTTT.

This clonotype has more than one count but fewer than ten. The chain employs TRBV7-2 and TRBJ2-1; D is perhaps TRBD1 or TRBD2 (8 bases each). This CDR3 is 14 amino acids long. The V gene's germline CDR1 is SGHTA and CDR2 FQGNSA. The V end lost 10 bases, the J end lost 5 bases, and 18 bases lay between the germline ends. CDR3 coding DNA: TGTGCCACAGGGGGCTCGGGGGGGGACAATGAGCAGTTCTTC. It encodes CATGGSGGDNEQFF.

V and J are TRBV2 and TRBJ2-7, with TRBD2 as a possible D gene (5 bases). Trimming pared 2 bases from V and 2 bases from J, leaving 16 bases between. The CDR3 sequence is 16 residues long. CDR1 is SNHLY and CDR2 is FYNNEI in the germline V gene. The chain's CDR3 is CASSEFSTRQTYEQYV. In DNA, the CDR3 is TGTGCCAGCAGTGAATTCAGCACTAGGCAAACCTACGAGCAGTACGTC.

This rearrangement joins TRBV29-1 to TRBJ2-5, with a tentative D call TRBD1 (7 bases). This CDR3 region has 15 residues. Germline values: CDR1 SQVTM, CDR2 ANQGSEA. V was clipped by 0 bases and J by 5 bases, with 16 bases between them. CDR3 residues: CSVEEAGGIMETQYF. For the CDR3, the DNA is TGCAGCGTTGAAGAAGCAGGGGGGATTATGGAGACCCAGTACTTC.

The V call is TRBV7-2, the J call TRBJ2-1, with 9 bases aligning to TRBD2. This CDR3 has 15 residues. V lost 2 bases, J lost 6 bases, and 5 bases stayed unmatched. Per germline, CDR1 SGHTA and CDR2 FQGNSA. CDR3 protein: CASSLSGGTSNEQFF. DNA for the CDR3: TGTGCCAGCAGCTTAAGCGGGGGGACCTCCAATGAGCAGTTCTTC.

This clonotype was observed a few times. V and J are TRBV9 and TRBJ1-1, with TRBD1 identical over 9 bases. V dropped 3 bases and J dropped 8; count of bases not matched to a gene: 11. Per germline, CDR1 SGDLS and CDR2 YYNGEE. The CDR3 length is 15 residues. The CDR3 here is CASSEPPGTGSEAFF. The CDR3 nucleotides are TGTGCCAGCAGCGAACCCCCCGGGACAGGGTCGGAAGCTTTCTTT.

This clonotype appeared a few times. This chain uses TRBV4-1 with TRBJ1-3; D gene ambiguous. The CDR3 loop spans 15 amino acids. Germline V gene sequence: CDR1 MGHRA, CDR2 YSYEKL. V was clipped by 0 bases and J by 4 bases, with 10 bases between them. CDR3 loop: CASSQDGVLGNTIYF. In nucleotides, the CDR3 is TGCGCCAGCAGCCAAGATGGGGTATTAGGAAACACCATATATTTT.

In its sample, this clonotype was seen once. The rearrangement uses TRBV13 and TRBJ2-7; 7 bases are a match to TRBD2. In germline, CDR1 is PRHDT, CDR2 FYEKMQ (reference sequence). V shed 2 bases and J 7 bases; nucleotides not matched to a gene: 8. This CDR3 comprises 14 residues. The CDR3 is CASSLRSGVGEQYF. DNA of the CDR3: TGTGCCAGCAGCTTACGAAGCGGGGTAGGGGAGCAGTACTTC.

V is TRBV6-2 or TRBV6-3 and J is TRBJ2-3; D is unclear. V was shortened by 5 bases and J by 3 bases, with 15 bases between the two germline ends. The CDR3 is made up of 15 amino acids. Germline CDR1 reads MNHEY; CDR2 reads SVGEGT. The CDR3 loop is CASSPTGFVTDTQYF. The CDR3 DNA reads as TGTGCCAGCAGTCCGACTGGTTTTGTGACAGATACGCAGTATTTT.

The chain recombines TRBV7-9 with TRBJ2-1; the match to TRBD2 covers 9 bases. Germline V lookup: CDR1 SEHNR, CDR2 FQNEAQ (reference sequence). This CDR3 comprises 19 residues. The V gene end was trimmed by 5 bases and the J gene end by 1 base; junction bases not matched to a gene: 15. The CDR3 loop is CASSAALSGGRGSYNEQFF. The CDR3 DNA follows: TGTGCCAGCAGCGCAGCCCTGAGCGGGGGGAGAGGGTCCTACAATGAGCAGTTCTTC.

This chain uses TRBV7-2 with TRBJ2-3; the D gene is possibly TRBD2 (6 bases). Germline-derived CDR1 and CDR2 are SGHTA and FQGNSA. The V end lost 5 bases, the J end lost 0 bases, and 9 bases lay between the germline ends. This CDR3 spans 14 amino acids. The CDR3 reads CASSPGLSTDTQYF. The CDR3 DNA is TGTGCCAGCAGCCCCGGACTAAGCACAGATACGCAGTATTTT.

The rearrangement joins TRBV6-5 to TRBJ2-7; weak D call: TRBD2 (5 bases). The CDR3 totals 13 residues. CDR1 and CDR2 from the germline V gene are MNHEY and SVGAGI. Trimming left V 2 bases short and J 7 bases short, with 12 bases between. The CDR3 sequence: CASSYGRGGEQYF. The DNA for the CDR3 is TGTGCCAGCAGTTACGGTCGCGGAGGAGAGCAGTACTTC.